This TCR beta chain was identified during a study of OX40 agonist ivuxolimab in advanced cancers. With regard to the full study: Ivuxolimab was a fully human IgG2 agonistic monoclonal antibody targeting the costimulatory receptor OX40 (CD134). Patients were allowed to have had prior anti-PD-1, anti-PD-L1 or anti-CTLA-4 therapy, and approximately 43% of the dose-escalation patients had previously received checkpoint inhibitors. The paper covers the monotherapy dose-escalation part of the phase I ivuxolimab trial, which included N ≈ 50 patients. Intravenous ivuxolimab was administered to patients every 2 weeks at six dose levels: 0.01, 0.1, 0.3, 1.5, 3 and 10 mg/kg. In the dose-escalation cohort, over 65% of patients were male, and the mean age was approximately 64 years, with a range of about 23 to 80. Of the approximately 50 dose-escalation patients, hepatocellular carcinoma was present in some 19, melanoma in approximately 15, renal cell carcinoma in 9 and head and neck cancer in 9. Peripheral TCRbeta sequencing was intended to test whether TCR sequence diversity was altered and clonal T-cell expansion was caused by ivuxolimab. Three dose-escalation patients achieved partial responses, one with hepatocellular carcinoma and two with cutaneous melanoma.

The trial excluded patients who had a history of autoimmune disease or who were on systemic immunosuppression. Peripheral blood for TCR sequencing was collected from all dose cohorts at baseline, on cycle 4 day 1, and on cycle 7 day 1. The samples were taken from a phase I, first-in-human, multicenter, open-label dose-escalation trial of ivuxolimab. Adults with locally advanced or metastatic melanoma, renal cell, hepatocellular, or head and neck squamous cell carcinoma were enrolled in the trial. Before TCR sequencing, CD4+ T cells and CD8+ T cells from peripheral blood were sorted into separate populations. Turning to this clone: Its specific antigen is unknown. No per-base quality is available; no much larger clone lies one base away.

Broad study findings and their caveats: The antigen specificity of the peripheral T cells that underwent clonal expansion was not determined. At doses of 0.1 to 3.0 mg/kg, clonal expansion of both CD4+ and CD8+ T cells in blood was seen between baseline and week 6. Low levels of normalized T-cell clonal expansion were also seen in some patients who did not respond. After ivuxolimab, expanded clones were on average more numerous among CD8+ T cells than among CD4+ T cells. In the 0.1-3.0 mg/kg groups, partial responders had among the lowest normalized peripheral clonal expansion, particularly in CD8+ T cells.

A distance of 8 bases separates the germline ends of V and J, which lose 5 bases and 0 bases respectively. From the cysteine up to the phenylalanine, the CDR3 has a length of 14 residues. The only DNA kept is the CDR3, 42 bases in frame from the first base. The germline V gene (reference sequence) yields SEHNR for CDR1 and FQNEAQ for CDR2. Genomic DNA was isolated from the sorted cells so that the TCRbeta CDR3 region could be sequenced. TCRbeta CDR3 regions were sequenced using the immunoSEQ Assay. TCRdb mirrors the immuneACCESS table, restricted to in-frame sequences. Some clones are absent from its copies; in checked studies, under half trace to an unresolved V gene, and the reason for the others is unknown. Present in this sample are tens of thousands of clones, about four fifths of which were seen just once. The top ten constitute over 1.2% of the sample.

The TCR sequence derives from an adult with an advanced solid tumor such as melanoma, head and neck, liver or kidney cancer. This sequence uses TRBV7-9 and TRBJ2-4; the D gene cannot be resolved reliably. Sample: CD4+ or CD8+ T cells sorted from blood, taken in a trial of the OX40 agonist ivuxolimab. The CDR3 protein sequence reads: CASSHILAKNIQYF. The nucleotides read TGTGCCAGCAGCCATATTCTAGCCAAAAACATTCAGTACTTC.